The clone carrying this T cell receptor (beta chain) appeared a few times. Its antigen remains unidentified. CDR1 and CDR2 from the germline V gene are LGHNA and YSLEER. The CDR3 is 15 residues long. The ends were cut back, 0 bases at V and 5 bases at J, with 11 bases in the middle. The data originate from a study of beta chain features in type 1 diabetes. Study information: Examination spanned around 110 million sorted cells from all samples.

The sequenced template was cDNA made from the entire isolated RNA. Clones were sequenced by immunoSEQ multiplex PCR, and TCRdb holds only the in-frame ones, with some missing. The table lists about 620,000 clones, 15% of them singletons, with about 0.087% in the top ten. General observations from the study: Across patients, naive, central memory and Treg TCRB repertoires exhibited apparently greater similarity than was observed across healthy donors. At VDJ recombination sites, type 1 diabetes patients had fewer insertions and more deleted nucleotides. PCR might preferentially amplify shorter templates, equally in patients and controls.

The sequencing sample was made of naive CD4+ T cells from blood. The J gene is TRBJ2-1, the V gene TRBV4-3, with D unclear. This TCR came from a man aged 18 to 29 in good health. This chain's CDR3 is CASSQDLLENNEQFF. CDR3 bases: TGCGCCAGCAGCCAAGACCTTCTCGAGAACAATGAGCAGTTCTTC.